The TCR beta chain under discussion was sequenced for a study of beta chain features in type 1 diabetes. Study observations and caveats: Whatever favoring of shorter templates PCR might show would apply equally to patients and controls. All four CD4+ subsets from Type 1 diabetes patients carried moderately but significantly shorter TCRB CDR3s. The naive, central memory and Treg TCRB repertoires looked more alike in patients than they did in healthy donors.

Germline CDR1 and CDR2: SQVTM and ANQGSEA. The trim removed 7 bases at V and 10 bases at J, leaving 10 bases unmatched. The CDR3 is 13 amino acids. Purity exceeding 95% was reached by all sorted populations. Expressed TCRB transcripts were sequenced because the isolated RNA had all been reverse transcribed beforehand. Clones were read by immunoSEQ multiplex PCR, and TCRdb kept only the in-frame ones, dropping some. Found here are about 160,000 clones, 7.8% of them singletons; the top ten hold around 0.9%. This clone appeared many times. The antigen remains undetermined. The chain uses TRBV29-1 and TRBJ2-1, with 10 bases lining up with TRBD2. The sequence derives from a woman between 40 and 50 years old with type 1 diabetes. Material for sequencing was central memory CD4+ T cells from blood. The CDR3 region is CSGSAGGGREQFF. The CDR3 DNA sequence: TGCAGCGGATCAGCGGGAGGGGGGAGAGAGCAGTTCTTC.